This TCR beta chain was recovered during a study of blood T cell repertoires in COVID-19. Study-wide context: Specimens from acute and convalescent COVID-19 originated in the United States, Italy and Spain.

J lost 2 bases, V lost 5 bases, and 2 bases had no gene match. The CDR3 runs to 13 residues. Germline-derived CDR1 and CDR2 are SGHVS and FQNEAQ. This clone was observed a handful of times. The data were produced by immunoSEQ multiplex PCR, yet TCRdb's version contains in-frame clones alone and is incomplete. The table records 110,000 to 150,000 clones, approximately 80% of them present only once. J is TRBJ2-7 and V is TRBV7-8, with TRBD2 matching over 8 bases. The TCR sequence derives from a human donor in a cohort sampled during active COVID-19. Sequenced: peripheral blood. The CDR3 DNA sequence: TGTGCCAGCAGCCCTAGCGGGCCCTACGAGCAGTACTTC. It encodes CASSPSGPYEQYF.